The 10 T cell receptor beta chains below all came from one sample that was sequenced in a study of cytomegalovirus exposure and HLA in healthy donors. PCR amplification relied on 60 Vbeta primers (plus 13 Jbeta primers). The data were produced by immunoSEQ multiplex PCR, yet TCRdb's version contains in-frame clones alone and is incomplete. The sample has approximately 52,000 clones; 65% to 80% are singletons. The sequencing sample was made of PBMCs. The receptors shown here come from a female donor in good health and CMV-seronegative.

This rearrangement joins TRBV7-9 to TRBJ2-7; D ambiguous. Per germline, CDR1 SEHNR and CDR2 FQNEAQ (reference sequence). The CDR3 totals 13 residues. V was clipped by 5 bases and J by 2 bases, with 10 bases between them. CDR3 region: CASSPELTYEQYF. The CDR3 nucleotides read TGTGCCAGCAGCCCCGAGTTGACCTACGAGCAGTACTTC. The complete variable domain, with remaining parts taken from reference TRBV7-9 and TRBJ2-7, reads DTGVSQNPRHKITKRGQNVTFRCDPISEHNRLYWYRQTLGQGPEFLTYFQNEAQLEKSRLLSDRFSAERPKGSFSTLEIQRTEQGDSAMYLCASSPELTYEQYFGPGTRLTVT.

This clone is a singleton in its sample. The rearrangement joins TRBV6-4 to TRBJ2-2; 9 nucleotides line up with TRBD1. The CDR3 runs to 15 residues. Looked up from germline, CDR1 is MRHNA and CDR2 is SNTAGT. Trimming at V came to 3 bases and at J to 4 bases, leaving 3 bases not matched to a gene. CDR3: CASSEQGASTGELFF. CDR3 DNA: TGTGCCAGCAGTGAACAGGGGGCGAGCACCGGGGAGCTGTTTTTT.

The sample holds one count of this clone. The J gene is TRBJ1-4, the V gene TRBV6-5; a weak D match, TRBD1 (6 bases). CDR1 and CDR2 from the germline V gene are MNHEY and SVGAGI. The CDR3 has 14 residues. V was pared by 0 bases and J by 4 bases, with 6 bases between. CDR3 protein: CASSYSGGNEKLFF. The CDR3 region has the DNA TGTGCCAGCAGTTACTCAGGGGGTAATGAAAAACTGTTTTTT.

The gene calls are TRBV6-1 and TRBJ1-2; weak D call: TRBD1 (5 bases). Germline-derived CDR1 and CDR2 are MNHNS and SASEGT. V was clipped by 3 bases and J by 3 bases, with 11 bases between them. The CDR3 contains 14 residues. CDR3 DNA: TGTGCCAGCAGTGAGTTTGGGGCCCACTATGGCTACACCTTC. This codes for CASSEFGAHYGYTF.

The chain uses TRBV7-8 and TRBJ2-3, with 8 positions matching TRBD2. Germline CDR1 reads SGHVS; CDR2 reads FQNEAQ. The V segment lost 3 bases and the J segment 3 bases; nucleotides outside the gene matches: 2. CDR3 length equals 14 residues. In nucleotides, the CDR3 is TGTGCCAGCAGCTTTGGGACTAGTACAGATACGCAGTATTTT. It codes for CASSFGTSTDTQYF.

The rearrangement joins TRBV23-1 to TRBJ1-2; TRBD1 aligns across 8 bases. TRBV23-1 is placed among ORFs of uncertain function. V shed 3 bases and J 6 bases; nucleotides not matched to a gene: 18. This CDR3 spans 18 amino acids. The CDR3 DNA reads TGCGCCAGCAGTCACCGAGACCCTTTAGGGAGGGGACAGGATGGCTACACCTTC. Translating it yields CASSHRDPLGRGQDGYTF.

The chain joins TRBV7-8 to TRBJ2-1, with TRBD2 matching 10 bases. This CDR3 has 16 residues. Germline trimming cut 0 bases from V and 6 bases from J; bases unmatched to any gene: 5. Germline CDR1 and CDR2: SGHVS and FQNEAQ. CDR3 sequence: CASSLAGLAGVNEQFF. The CDR3 nucleotides read TGTGCCAGCAGCTTAGCGGGTCTAGCGGGGGTCAATGAGCAGTTCTTC.

Of note for this clone: At one boundary the junction diverges from the germline segment, which might be a read error. The chain uses TRBV27 and TRBJ2-7; D remains unclear. The CDR3 has 8 amino acids. Germline CDR1 and CDR2: MNHEY and SMNVEV (reference sequence). The CDR3 is CASTIAIF. The CDR3 nucleotides read TGTGCCAGCACCATCGCGATTTTC.

The table lists this clone with a few counts. The chain has TRBV1 and TRBJ2-3; the table assigns TRBD2, which was not confirmed against the DNA. TRBV1 represents a pseudogene. CDR3 length: 16 amino acids. The CDR3 spells CTSRTSGGVWTDTQYF. In DNA, the CDR3 is TGCACCAGCCGGACTAGCGGGGGGGTTTGGACAGATACGCAGTATTTT.

Only one count was recorded for this clone. The rearrangement links TRBV29-1 to TRBJ1-2; 12 nucleotides align to TRBD1. Germline V CDR1 and CDR2: SQVTM, ANQGSEA. After removal of 6 bases from V and 7 bases from J, the junction contained 3 bases not matched to a gene. The CDR3 has 12 amino acids. The DNA of the CDR3 is TGCAGCGTCCCGGGACAGGGGGCTGGCTACACCTTC. It codes for CSVPGQGAGYTF.